This T cell receptor beta chain was documented in a study of shared clonotypes between healthy human individuals. Study-level results: Across subsets, estimated richness was generally greater for naive than for memory populations. Lower generation probabilities were found for non-shared clonotypes than for those shared by all four donors.

The length of the CDR3 is 13 residues. V lost 0 bases and J 10 bases, leaving 10 bases between the germline ends. Germline lookup yields CDR1 MNHNS and CDR2 SASEGT. On this clone: Its specificity is unknown.

Replicate PCRs for sorted subsets used around 200 ng DNA; this equaled around 29,000 T cell genomes. Method: immunoSEQ multiplex PCR; TCRdb's copy keeps in-frame clones and lacks some. The sample holds 500,000 to 550,000 clones; about 96% are singletons and the top ten take around 0.066%. V gene TRBV6-1 combines with J gene TRBJ2-1; perhaps TRBD1 as D (6 bases). The sample comprised naive CD4+ T cells sorted from blood. The subset: CD45RA+ positively selected. The sequence was obtained from a woman in her thirties in good health. CDR3 DNA sequence: TGTGCCAGCAGTGAAGCTAGGGGGAGAGAGCAGTTCTTC. It codes for CASSEARGREQFF.